The clone carrying this TCR beta chain appeared a few times. Its antigen is unidentified. This record comes from a study of response to subunit inactivated influenza vaccine. Overall study results and limits: The authors offered the suggestion that each seasonal influenza vaccination recruits few new T cells.

TCRdb itself ran the RT-PCR reads through MiXCR, one entry per CDR3 protein. In the table there are 500,000 to 600,000 distinct CDR3 sequences, 12% of which are singletons. This clonotype originated in a man over 45 who received an inactivated influenza vaccine. Sample: PBMCs from blood, taken on the day of vaccination.

For the CDR3, the DNA is TGTGCCAGCAGCTTAGGGGTCAACTCCTACGAGCAGTACTTC. Translation: CASSLGVNSYEQYF. The genes are TRBV7-2 and TRBJ2-7; D remains unclear. CDR1 is SGHTA, CDR2 FQGNSA, per germline. The germline V and J ends were trimmed by 1 base and 0 bases, with 7 bases remaining between them. There are 14 residues in the CDR3.